The rows below give T cell receptor beta chains drawn from one sample of a study of blood T cell repertoires in COVID-19. Clones were read by immunoSEQ multiplex PCR, and TCRdb kept only the in-frame ones, dropping some. This sample has about 120,000 clones, with more than 60% found just once. The sample comprised peripheral blood. These TCRs come from a man in his sixties or seventies with acute or convalescent COVID-19. Each CDR3 is given with its conserved first and last residue. A D gene is named only where the DNA matches it firmly. Clone size is stated in some rows and not others, as once, few, many or a class when expanded.

D,size,V,length,J,DNA,CDR3
TRBD1,.,TRBV7-8,13,TRBJ2-1,TGTGCCAGCAGCCTCGGACAGGGGCTGGAGCAGTTCTTC,CASSLGQGLEQFF
TRBD1,.,TRBV11-3,18,TRBJ1-2,TGTGCCAGCAGCTTAGGGGGGACAGTTCTCCGCTTTAACTATGGCTACACCTTC,CASSLGGTVLRFNYGYTF
TRBD2,.,TRBV4-2,16,TRBJ2-2,TGTGCCAGCACCACAGGACTAGCGGGGCCCACCGGGGAGCTGTTTTTT,CASTTGLAGPTGELFF
TRBD2,.,TRBV4-3,16,TRBJ2-7,TGCGCCAGCAGCCCGGGACTAGCGGGGGAGACCTACGAGCAGTACTTC,CASSPGLAGETYEQYF
.,.,TRBV6-5,15,TRBJ2-1,TGTGCCAGCAGAAGCGGCGCCATCGGAAGGGATGAGCAGTTCTTC,CASRSGAIGRDEQFF
.,.,TRBV6-6,13,TRBJ1-5,TGTGCCAGCAGACCACAGGGTTTTCAGCCCCAGCATTTT,CASRPQGFQPQHF
.,.,TRBV5-4,14,TRBJ1-2,TGTGCCAGCACCCCAAGATCGAGGGACTATGGCTACACCTTC,CASTPRSRDYGYTF
.,.,TRBV6-1,13,TRBJ1-5,TGTGCCAGCACGTTGGCCCGGGATCAGCCCCAGCATTTT,CASTLARDQPQHF
TRBD1,once,TRBV25-1,14,TRBJ1-2,TGTGCCAGCAGTGATCCTCCAGGGGGCAATGGCTACACCTTC,CASSDPPGGNGYTF
TRBD2,.,TRBV7-8,19,TRBJ2-3,TGTGCCAGCAGCTCCTTGACCCTACTAGCGGGGGGGTTAAGGGATACGCAGTATTTT,CASSSLTLLAGGLRDTQYF
.,.,TRBV10-3,14,TRBJ1-2,TGTGCCATCAGCCCGGGGGGGGTCCTGGATGGCTACACCTTC,CAISPGGVLDGYTF
.,few,TRBV6-2/TRBV6-3,12,TRBJ1-1,TGTGCCAGCAGTAGGCAGGGTGACGGAGCTTTCTTT,CASSRQGDGAFF
TRBD1,.,TRBV5-1,16,TRBJ2-5,TGCGCCAGCAGCAAGGCTCCCGGGGACAGGGCAGAGACCCAGTACTTC,CASSKAPGDRAETQYF
.,few,TRBV9,12,TRBJ1-4,TGTGCCAGCAGCGTATACGGGGGGAAACTGTTTTTT,CASSVYGGKLFF
TRBD1,.,TRBV9,15,TRBJ1-2,TGTGCCAGCAGCGTAGGACAGGGGGTAAACTATGGCTACACCTTC,CASSVGQGVNYGYTF
TRBD2,.,TRBV5-1,18,TRBJ2-7,TGCGCCAGCAGCTTGGGAGTCAGGGGACTAGCAAGCTCCTACGAGCAGTACTTC,CASSLGVRGLASSYEQYF
TRBD1,.,TRBV29-1,14,TRBJ1-2,TGCAGCGTTGAAGTTCAACAGGGGAGTCGGGGCTACACCTTC,CSVEVQQGSRGYTF
TRBD1,.,TRBV10-3,15,TRBJ1-5,TGTGCCATCGGAGGACAGGCTGATAGCAATCAGCCCCAGCATTTT,CAIGGQADSNQPQHF
.,once,TRBV7-3,13,TRBJ1-1,TGTGCCAGCAGCTTATCGGTGAAGACTGAAGCTTTCTTT,CASSLSVKTEAFF
TRBD1,.,TRBV18,14,TRBJ1-1,TGTGCCAGCTTCTCGACAGGGGCGAACACTGAAGCTTTCTTT,CASFSTGANTEAFF
.,.,TRBV3-1/TRBV3-2,13,TRBJ1-6,TGTGCCAGCAGCCCCTCGCAGGGCACACCCCTCCACTTT,CASSPSQGTPLHF
.,.,TRBV6-5,12,TRBJ1-1,TGTGCCAGCAGTCCCGATAGCACTGAAGCTTTCTTT,CASSPDSTEAFF